The 13 T cell receptor beta chains reported below all come from one sample, sequenced in a study of shared clonotypes between healthy human individuals. Repertoires were generated with immunoSEQ multiplex PCR, while TCRdb's copy carries only in-frame clones and drops some. Of 550,000 to 700,000 clones listed, around 73% are singletons. The sequenced material came from memory CD4+ T cells sorted from blood. As to subset: CD45RA-negative fraction. The receptors here all came from a woman aged 25 to 39 in good health.

For the CDR3, the DNA is TGTGCCAGCAGTATCACAGGCTCTGGGGCCAACGTCCTGACTTTC. Protein: CASSITGSGANVLTF. J is TRBJ2-6 and V is TRBV27; maybe TRBD1 (5 bases). Trimming stripped 5 bases from V and 0 bases from J, with 8 bases between. Germline CDR1 reads MNHEY; CDR2 reads SMNVEV (reference sequence). CDR3 length equals 15 residues.

This chain joins TRBV10-3 and TRBJ2-5, with D unresolved. CDR1 and CDR2 (germline): ENHRY, SYGVKD. The CDR3 covers 13 residues. V was pared by 2 bases and J by 0 bases, with 4 bases between. The CDR3 coding sequence is TGTGCCATCAGTGAGAACGACCAAGAGACCCAGTACTTC. This gives the protein CAISENDQETQYF.

This sequence joins TRBV6-6 and TRBJ1-1; 7 bases fit TRBD1. Unmatched junction bases numbered 8, after V lost 7 bases and J lost 3 bases. The CDR3 spans 14 residues. CDR1 and CDR2 from the germline V gene are MNHNY and SVGAGI (reference sequence). CDR3 DNA sequence: TGTGCCAGCACCGACACAGGGGAGGACACTGAAGCTTTCTTT. Protein product: CASTDTGEDTEAFF.

This clone turned up a few times. The chain links TRBV28 to TRBJ2-5, with a tentative D call TRBD1 (5 bases). Germline CDR1 MDHEN, CDR2 SYDVKM. V lost 0 bases and J 2 bases, leaving 7 bases between the germline ends. The CDR3 contains 14 residues. CDR3 loop: CASSLWKGQETQYF. For the CDR3, the DNA is TGTGCCAGCAGTTTATGGAAGGGGCAAGAGACCCAGTACTTC.

The V and J genes are TRBV5-4 and TRBJ1-5; D is unclear. CDR1 and CDR2 from the germline V gene are SGHNT and YYREEE (reference sequence). The CDR3 totals 15 residues. Trimming left V 4 bases short and J 7 bases short, with 18 bases between. The CDR3 nucleotides are TGTGCCAGCAGCGCGCCTGGACCAAGAAGCCAGCCCCAGCATTTT. Translated, it gives CASSAPGPRSQPQHF.

Concerning this clone itself: This sample includes further DNA sequences coding for the same CDR3. The chain uses TRBV7-8 and TRBJ2-5, with D uncertain. Between the trimmed V and J ends, which lost 5 bases and 2 bases, there was a span of 3 bases. Germline assignment: CDR1 SGHVS and CDR2 FQNEAQ. CDR3 size: 11 residues. CDR3 amino acids: CASSGQETQYF. The CDR3 coding sequence is TGTGCCAGCAGCGGGCAAGAGACCCAGTACTTC. The full variable domain, with the rest looked up from reference TRBV7-8 and TRBJ2-5, is GAGVSQSPRYKVAKRGQDVALRCDPISGHVSLFWYQQALGQGPEFLTYFQNEAQLDKSGLPSDRFFAERPEGSVSTLKIQRTQQEDSAVYLCASSGQETQYFGPGTRLLVL.

This clone came up once. The chain uses TRBV19 and TRBJ1-5; a weak D match, TRBD1 (6 bases). Trimming removed 4 bases from V and 4 bases from J, with 14 bases in between. This CDR3 is built from 15 residues. CDR1 is LNHDA, CDR2 SQIVND, per germline (reference sequence). The CDR3 is CASSTGQRFNQPQHF. DNA for the CDR3: TGTGCCAGTAGTACAGGACAGAGGTTTAATCAGCCCCAGCATTTT.

The V gene is TRBV9, the J gene TRBJ2-7; D is unclear. The V end lost 0 bases, the J end lost 4 bases, and 8 bases lay between the germline ends. In germline, CDR1 is SGDLS, CDR2 YYNGEE. CDR3 length equals 13 residues. CDR3 DNA: TGTGCCAGCAGCGTAGGTAGTCTGTACGAGCAGTACTTC. This encodes CASSVGSLYEQYF.

The V gene is TRBV5-1, the J gene TRBJ2-7; D assignment may be TRBD1 or TRBD2 (6 bases each). The germline V and J ends were trimmed by 1 base and 3 bases, with 17 bases remaining between them. The CDR3 spans 16 residues. CDR1 is SGHRS and CDR2 is YFSETQ in the germline V gene. The CDR3 is CASSLRGAGEGYEQYF. For the CDR3, the DNA is TGCGCCAGCAGCTTGAGGGGGGCAGGCGAGGGCTACGAGCAGTACTTC.

V gene TRBV19 combines with J gene TRBJ2-5; tentative D call: TRBD2 (6 bases). V gave up 3 bases and J gave up 5 bases, with 16 bases separating them. CDR1 is LNHDA and CDR2 is SQIVND in the germline V gene (reference sequence). The CDR3 length is 15 residues. Here the CDR3 DNA reads TGTGCCAGTAGTATTAGTGCAGGGAGGTGGGAGACCCAGTACTTC. Translation: CASSISAGRWETQYF.

Comment on this clone: Other DNA sequences in this specimen translate into the identical CDR3. The chain links TRBV30 to TRBJ2-5, with TRBD1 identical over 8 bases. CDR1 GTSNPN and CDR2 SVGIG come from the germline V gene (reference sequence). V shed 0 bases and J 5 bases; nucleotides not matched to a gene: 5. The CDR3 runs 14 residues. In DNA form, the CDR3 reads TGTGCCTGGAGTGTACTGGCAGGGGGCGAGACCCAGTACTTC. This translates into CAWSVLAGGETQYF.

The rearrangement joins TRBV21-1 to TRBJ2-7; the tabulated D call, TRBD1, remains unverified against the DNA. TRBV21-1 is flagged as a pseudogene. The CDR3 extends over 16 amino acids. CDR3 in amino acids: CASSARQIVNPYEQYF. As DNA, the CDR3 is TGTGCCAGCAGCGCGCGACAGATCGTTAACCCCTACGAGCAGTACTTC.

This clone has just a few counts. V usage is TRBV11-2 and J usage is TRBJ1-3; possibly TRBD1 for D (5 bases). The germline V gene has CDR1 SGHAT and CDR2 FQNNGV. Deletions cut 5 bases from V and 0 bases from J, with 14 bases between. This CDR3 is built from 16 residues. CDR3 sequence: CASSDLTVSSGNTIYF. CDR3 nucleotides: TGTGCCAGCAGCGATTTGACAGTGAGCTCTGGAAACACCATATATTTT. The full variable domain, completed using reference TRBV11-2 and TRBJ1-3, is EAGVAQSPRYKIIEKRQSVAFWCNPISGHATLYWYQQILGQGPKLLIQFQNNGVVDDSQLPKDRFSAERLKGVDSTLKIQPAKLEDSAVYLCASSDLTVSSGNTIYFGEGSWLTVV.